The sequence of this T cell receptor (beta chain) was determined in a study of blood T cells in healthy people across ages (dated by TCRdb to between 2014 and 2017). Regarding the study in general: In model experiments, template switching captured roughly one uniquely barcoded TCR beta cDNA molecule for every two T cells. To track age-related changes in TCR beta repertoire diversity, the study relied on deep sequencing normalized with unique cDNA molecular identifiers. The donors were divided into four age groups: young (average approximately 16 years), middle-aged (roughly 40), aged (about 61) and long-lived (about 80). To avoid experimental bias, donors of different ages were randomly spread across the sequencing lanes. Using the same blood draw, the study looked at two additional independent replicas of 1 million unique cDNA reads for two donors, one aged 18 to 30 and the other aged 80 or older. General findings and caveats noted by the study authors: Estimates of total diversity based on one million sequenced T cells were considered lower bounds and underestimates. The percentage of naive T cells measured by flow cytometry correlated strongly with observed TCR beta diversity. Compared with the aged group, the long-lived group had more naive CD4+ T cells, fewer expanded clones and increased TCR diversity, a pattern suggesting age selection. Observed TCR beta diversity per million T cells fell roughly linearly with age, and a significant reduction was already apparent by age around 39. Because profiling used bulk unsorted PBMCs, naive and antigen-experienced compartments could not be compared conclusively. Because donor CMV infection status was unknown, age-related changes in expanded clonotypes were potentially confounded.

In its sample, this clonotype was seen many times. Its antigen specificity is not known. Per-nucleotide qualities are absent, and no much larger clonotype sits a single base away. Preparation of the library involved 5' RACE. The sequencer was an Illumina HiSeq 2500. The second PCR ran for about 6 to 11 cycles and used a J-beta primer mix along with a sample-barcoded 5' primer. A unique molecular identifier was introduced onto each TCR beta cDNA molecule by a template-switch 5' adaptor carrying 12 random nucleotides. Each sample yielded at least 3 million CDR3-containing paired-end reads. The Mint cDNA synthesis kit, primed by a TRBC-specific oligonucleotide, was used to synthesize first-strand cDNA from all RNA. Following uracil-DNA glycosylase treatment, a first 18-cycle PCR with universal primers M1SS and BC2_uni_R was performed on all cDNA. The published analysis was carried out like this. For normalization, 1 million high-quality reads were randomly selected from each sample, with every read carrying a distinct molecular identifier. Reads with shared molecular identifiers were discarded instead of being binned into consensus sequences. MiTCR, set to a Q25 quality threshold and the strictest error-elimination algorithm, was used for CDR3 identification, clonotype clustering and error correction. A nonparametric unseen species model with Euler transformation was used to estimate lower-bound total TCR beta diversity. TCRdb's own reprocessing of the public reads used fastp at Q25 and MiXCR and kept productive beta chains. CDR3 protein duplicates are merged, each entry listing the most common genes and DNA. The V and J calls and clone size are TCRdb's, not the authors'. The sample table holds around 1,100,000 distinct CDR3 sequences, of which roughly two fifths were seen once. About an eighth of the sample lies in the top ten.

From the cysteine up to the phenylalanine, the CDR3 has a length of 14 residues. The CDR3 DNA has 42 bases and is translated from base 1. The germline V and J ends show losses of 7 bases and 7 bases respectively, and no gene match explains 11 bases of the junction. Donors were around 37 systemically healthy Caucasian individuals from Russia aged about 6 to 100 years. About 10 milliliters of peripheral blood were collected from each donor into EDTA-treated Vacutainer tubes. Ficoll-Paque density-gradient centrifugation was used to isolate PBMCs, with at least 6 million per sample. Total RNA was extracted from PBMCs with Trizol reagent, with at least 6 micrograms obtained per sample. The percentages of naive CD45RAhigh/CD27high T cells were determined by flow cytometry on a PBMC aliquot from every donor.

The TCR was taken from a man between 18 and 35 years old in good health. Recombination linked TRBV12-3 or TRBV12-4 to TRBJ1-2, with 8 central nucleotides matching TRBD1. The sequenced sample was blood. The CDR3: CASTRSTGGLGYTF. The nucleotides read TGTGCCAGCACTAGGTCAACAGGGGGGCTTGGCTACACCTTC.